This T cell receptor beta chain comes out of a study of T cells in Graves' hyperthyroidism and ophthalmopathy. TCR beta CDR3 regions were amplified from RNA. When the TCR CDR3 underwent first-round RT-PCR, the HTBI primer set was used. TCRdb re-called the multiplex PCR reads through MiXCR, storing one row per CDR3 protein. The profile shows about 96,000 distinct CDR3 sequences, about half of them singletons. In its sample, this clonotype was seen a few times. V was cut by 6 bases and J by 8 bases, with 11 bases left in between. The CDR3 runs 12 residues. The chain carries TRBV12-3 or TRBV12-4 and TRBJ2-1; D ambiguous. The sequence derives from a woman aged 35 to 49 with Graves' hyperthyroidism. The sequenced sample consisted of blood. The chain's CDR3 is CASRDEHDEQFF. CDR3 nucleotide sequence: TGTGCCAGCAGGGACGAACACGATGAGCAGTTCTTC.